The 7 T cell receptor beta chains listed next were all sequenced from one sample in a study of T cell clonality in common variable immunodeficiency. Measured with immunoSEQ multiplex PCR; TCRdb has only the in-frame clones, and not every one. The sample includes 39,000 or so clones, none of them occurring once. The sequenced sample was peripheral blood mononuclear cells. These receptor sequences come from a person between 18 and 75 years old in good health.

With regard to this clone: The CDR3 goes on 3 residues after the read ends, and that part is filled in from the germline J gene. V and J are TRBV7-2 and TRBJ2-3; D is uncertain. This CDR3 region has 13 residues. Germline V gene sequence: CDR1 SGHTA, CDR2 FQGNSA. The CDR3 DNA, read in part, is TGTGCCAGCAGCTTAGTATTGGGCCAGCCG. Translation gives CASSLVLGQP. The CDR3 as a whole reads CASSLVLGQPQYF.

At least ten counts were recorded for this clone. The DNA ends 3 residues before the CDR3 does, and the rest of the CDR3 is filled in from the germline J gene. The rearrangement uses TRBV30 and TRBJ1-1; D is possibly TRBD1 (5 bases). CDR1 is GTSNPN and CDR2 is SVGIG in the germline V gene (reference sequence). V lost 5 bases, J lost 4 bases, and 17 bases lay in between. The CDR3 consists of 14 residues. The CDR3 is CAWGARMIGTEAFF. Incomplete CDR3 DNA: TGTGCCTGGGGGGCCCGGATGATCGGCACTGAA. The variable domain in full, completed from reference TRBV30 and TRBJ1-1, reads SQTIHQWPATLVQPVGSPLSLECTVEGTSNPNLYWYRQAAGRGLQLLFYSVGIGQISSEVPQNLSASRPQDRQFILSSKKLLLSDSGFYLCAWGARMIGTEAFFGQGTRLTVV.

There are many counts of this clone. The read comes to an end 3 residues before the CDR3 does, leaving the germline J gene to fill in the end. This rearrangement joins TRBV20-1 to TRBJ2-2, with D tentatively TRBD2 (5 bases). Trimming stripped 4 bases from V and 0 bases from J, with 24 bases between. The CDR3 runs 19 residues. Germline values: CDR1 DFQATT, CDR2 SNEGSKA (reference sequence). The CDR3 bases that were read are TGCAGTGCTACTTCCCGCACCGCCCATAGAGGGTCGAACACCGGGGAG. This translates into CSATSRTAHRGSNTGE. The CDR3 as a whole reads CSATSRTAHRGSNTGELFF.

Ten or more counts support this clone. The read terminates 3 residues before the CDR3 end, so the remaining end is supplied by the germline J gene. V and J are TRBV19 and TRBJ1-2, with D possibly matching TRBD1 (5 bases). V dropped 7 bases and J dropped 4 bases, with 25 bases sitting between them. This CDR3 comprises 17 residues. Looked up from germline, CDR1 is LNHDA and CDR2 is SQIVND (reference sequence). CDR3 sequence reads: CASTHPRRGTEGYGYTF. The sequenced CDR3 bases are TGTGCCAGTACTCACCCGCGTAGGGGCACAGAGGGCTATGGC.

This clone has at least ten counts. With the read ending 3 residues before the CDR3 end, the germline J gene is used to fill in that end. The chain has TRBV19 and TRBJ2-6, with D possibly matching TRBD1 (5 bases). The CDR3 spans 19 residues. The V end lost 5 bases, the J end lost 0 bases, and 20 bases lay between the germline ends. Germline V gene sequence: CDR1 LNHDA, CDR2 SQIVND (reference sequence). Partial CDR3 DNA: TGTGCCAGTAGTCCCCTGGGGAACAGGCAGAGCTCTGGGGCCAACGTC. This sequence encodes CASSPLGNRQSSGANV. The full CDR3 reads CASSPLGNRQSSGANVLTF.

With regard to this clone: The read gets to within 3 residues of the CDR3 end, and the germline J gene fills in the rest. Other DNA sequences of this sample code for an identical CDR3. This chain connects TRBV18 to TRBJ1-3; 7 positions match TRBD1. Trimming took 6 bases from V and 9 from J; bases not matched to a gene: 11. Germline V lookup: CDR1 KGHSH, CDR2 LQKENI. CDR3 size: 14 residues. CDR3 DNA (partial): TGTGCCAGCTCGTCCGGGACAGCTAAGCGCACC. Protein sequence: CASSSGTAKRT. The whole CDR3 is CASSSGTAKRTIYF.

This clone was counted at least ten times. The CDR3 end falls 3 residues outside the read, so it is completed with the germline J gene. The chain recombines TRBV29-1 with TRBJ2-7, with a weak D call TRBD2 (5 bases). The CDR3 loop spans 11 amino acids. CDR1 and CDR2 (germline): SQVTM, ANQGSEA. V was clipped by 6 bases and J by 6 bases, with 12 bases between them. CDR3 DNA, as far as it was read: TGCAGCGTCGCGGGCGGCTCCGAG. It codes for CSVAGGSE. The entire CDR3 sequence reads CSVAGGSEQYF.